This paragraph covers one TCR beta chain sequence. The repertoire was sequenced with immunoSEQ multiplex PCR; TCRdb's copy has only in-frame clones and lacks some. The sample carries about 180,000 clones, approximately 83% recorded once. This specimen comes from a study of blood T cell repertoires in COVID-19. Germline-derived CDR1 and CDR2 are MRHNA and SNTAGT. Trimming took 3 bases from V and 2 from J, leaving 15 bases between them. The CDR3 has 16 amino acids. This TCR was recovered from a man aged 60-69 years with acute or convalescent COVID-19. Source material: peripheral blood. The chain carries TRBV6-4 and TRBJ2-3; D may be TRBD1 (6 bases). Written as DNA, the CDR3 is TGTGCCAGCAGTGAAAGAGGACAGCCCTTCACAGATACGCAGTATTTT. As protein: CASSERGQPFTDTQYF.